These 18 T cell receptor beta chains came from one sample sequenced in a study of a mutant IDH1 vaccine in newly diagnosed glioma (dated by TCRdb to the early 2020s). The sample's time point label, decoded: week 5, during vaccination. Each vaccine dose, consisting of 300 ug of a 20-mer mutant IDH1 peptide in Montanide, was administered subcutaneously with topical imiquimod. No antigen has been identified for these receptors. The method was the immunoSEQ multiplex PCR assay. In TCRdb, the immuneACCESS table is reduced to in-frame sequences with V and J assigned. These tables do not hold every clone; where another copy was compared, an unresolved V gene accounts for under half, and the others remain unexplained. The sample table shows 32,000 or so clones, and around 90% are seen once. Over 2.5% of the sample is held by the ten biggest clonotypes. The sequencing used peripheral blood mononuclear cells (PBMCs), collected from a glioma patient whose treatment included an IDH1 peptide vaccine. Source of these receptors: a middle-aged woman with glioma. Some clones in this sample may be carry-over from other donors' samples.

The CDR3 here is CASSGQTPLAAQETQYF. DNA for the CDR3: TGTGCCAGTAGCGGCCAAACTCCTTTGGCAGCCCAAGAGACCCAGTACTTC. The rearrangement uses TRBV19 and TRBJ2-5; D call uncertain. The CDR3 length is 17 residues. V gave up 6 bases and J gave up 1 base, with 21 bases separating them. From germline, CDR1 is LNHDA and CDR2 SQIVND (reference sequence).

This clone showed up just once. The V call is TRBV28, the J call TRBJ1-5; perhaps TRBD1 as D (5 bases). This CDR3 contains 13 residues. Trimming stripped 8 bases from V and 4 bases from J, with 12 bases between. Per germline, CDR1 MDHEN and CDR2 SYDVKM. DNA for the CDR3: TGTGCCAGCGGGTTTGAGGGGAATCAGCCCCAGCATTTT. Protein sequence: CASGFEGNQPQHF.

The gene calls are TRBV11-1 and TRBJ2-1; 11 nucleotides align to TRBD2. CDR3 length: 15 residues. After removal of 4 bases from V and 7 bases from J, the junction contained 6 bases not matched to a gene. From germline, CDR1 is SGHAT and CDR2 FQDESV (reference sequence). The CDR3 reads CASSSLAGGLNEQFF. CDR3 in DNA: TGTGCCAGCAGCTCTTTAGCGGGGGGGCTAAATGAGCAGTTCTTC.

The chain joins TRBV5-4 to TRBJ1-4, with a tentative D call TRBD1 (5 bases). The germline V gene has CDR1 SGHNT and CDR2 YYREEE (reference sequence). The CDR3 is 14 amino acids. The V gene lost 5 bases and the J gene lost 6 bases, with 14 bases spanning the gap. The CDR3 DNA follows: TGTGCCAGCAGGCCGGAAGTAGGGGATGAAAAACTGTTTTTT. It encodes CASRPEVGDEKLFF. The variable domain in full, with the rest retrieved from reference TRBV5-4 and TRBJ1-4, is ETGVTQSPTHLIKTRGQQVTLRCSSQSGHNTVSWYQQALGQGPQFIFQYYREEENGRGNFPPRFSGLQFPNYSSELNVNALELDDSALYLCASRPEVGDEKLFFGSGTQLSVL.

Concerning this clone: A junction boundary mismatches the germline segment, possibly from a read error. This chain uses TRBV6-5 with TRBJ1-3, with D hard to call. Germline V gives CDR1 MNHEY, CDR2 SVGAGI. The CDR3 has 14 residues. DNA of the CDR3: TGTGCCAGCAGTTATAACCTGGCTGGAAACACCGTATATTTT. Its translation is CASSYNLAGNTVYF.

The rearrangement uses TRBV7-6 and TRBJ2-7; D is ambiguous. V gave up 5 bases and J gave up 3 bases, with 11 bases separating them. The CDR3 has 13 residues. Looked up from germline, CDR1 is SGHVS and CDR2 is FNYEAQ. The CDR3 coding sequence is TGTGCCAGCAGCCCCCTCACCGGCTACGAGCAGTACTTC. It specifies CASSPLTGYEQYF.

J is TRBJ1-3 and V is TRBV5-1; maybe TRBD1 (5 bases). The CDR3 is made up of 14 amino acids. Per germline, CDR1 SGHRS and CDR2 YFSETQ. The ends were cut back, 3 bases at V and 4 bases at J, with 11 bases in the middle. The CDR3 region is CASSSGTRGNTIYF. The CDR3 DNA reads as TGCGCCAGCAGCTCGGGGACCCGAGGAAACACCATATATTTT.

The J gene is TRBJ2-5, the V gene TRBV10-3; TRBD2 aligns across 9 bases. Germline CDR1 reads ENHRY; CDR2 reads SYGVKD. V lost 8 bases, J lost 2 bases, and 6 bases stayed unmatched. This CDR3 comprises 14 residues. CDR3: CAISERGAQETQYF. In DNA, the CDR3 is TGTGCCATCTCTGAGCGGGGGGCACAAGAGACCCAGTACTTC.

This chain joins TRBV27 and TRBJ1-5; unclear D gene. Trimming took off 6 bases at V and 0 bases at J, with 6 bases between the two ends. Germline V gene lookup returns CDR1 MNHEY and CDR2 SMNVEV (reference sequence). The CDR3 totals 13 residues. The CDR3 DNA follows: TGTGCCAGCAGCCTAGGTAGCAATCAGCCCCAGCATTTT. Amino acid sequence: CASSLGSNQPQHF.

The V call is TRBV4-1, the J call TRBJ2-1, with TRBD2 matching 8 bases. Germline loops: CDR1 MGHRA, CDR2 YSYEKL. This CDR3 comprises 20 residues. J lost 0 bases, V lost 4 bases, and 17 bases had no gene match. The CDR3 reads CASSPGGRGGFSGSYNEQFF. The CDR3, as DNA: TGCGCCAGCAGCCCTGGGGGCCGGGGGGGCTTTTCCGGCTCCTACAATGAGCAGTTCTTC.

This rearrangement joins TRBV21-1 to TRBJ1-2; the table assigns TRBD1, which was not confirmed against the DNA. TRBV21-1 is marked as a pseudogene. The CDR3 runs to 16 residues. This CDR3 reads CASSKGTMGAADGYTF. CDR3 DNA sequence: TGTGCCAGCAGCAAAGGTACAATGGGGGCGGCGGATGGCTACACCTTC.

This clone was detected only once. The V gene is TRBV4-3, the J gene TRBJ2-7, with D tentatively TRBD1 or TRBD2 (6 bases each). Trimming took 4 bases from V and 5 from J, leaving 15 bases between them. Germline values: CDR1 LGHNA, CDR2 YSLEER. This CDR3 is 14 amino acids long. CDR3 loop: CASSRTTGANEQYF. The CDR3 region has the DNA TGCGCCAGCAGCCGCACAACGGGGGCGAACGAGCAGTACTTC.

V and J are TRBV7-2 and TRBJ2-3, with 7 bases matching TRBD2. The CDR3 contains 15 residues. The V segment lost 4 bases and the J segment 3 bases; nucleotides outside the gene matches: 7. Germline loops: CDR1 SGHTA, CDR2 FQGNSA. CDR3 amino acids: CASSWGGTPTDTQYF. Written as DNA, the CDR3 is TGTGCCAGCAGCTGGGGGGGAACCCCAACAGATACGCAGTATTTT.

This clone appeared once. The genes are TRBV7-8 and TRBJ1-2; 8 nucleotides agree with TRBD1. This CDR3 is 13 amino acids long. The V gene end was trimmed by 5 bases and the J gene end by 5 bases; junction bases not matched to a gene: 4. Looked up from germline, CDR1 is SGHVS and CDR2 is FQNEAQ. Here the CDR3 reads CASSARQGYGYTF. DNA for the CDR3: TGTGCCAGCAGCGCGCGACAGGGGTATGGCTACACCTTC.

The V and J genes are TRBV7-3 and TRBJ2-3, with D possibly TRBD2 on 7 matching bases. Germline V lookup: CDR1 SGHTA, CDR2 FQGTGA. The CDR3 sequence is 14 residues long. The V gene lost 4 bases and the J gene lost 8 bases, with 16 bases spanning the gap. The CDR3 reads CASSSYPRGGTQYF. The CDR3 DNA follows: TGTGCCAGCAGCTCCTACCCTAGGGGGGGTACGCAGTATTTT.

The V and J genes are TRBV2 and TRBJ2-5, with 10 bases identical to TRBD2. In germline, CDR1 is SNHLY, CDR2 FYNNEI. There are 14 residues in the CDR3. V shed 6 bases and J 2 bases; nucleotides not matched to a gene: 3. This chain's CDR3 is CASRRTSGQETQYF. The CDR3 coding sequence is TGTGCCAGCAGACGGACTAGCGGACAAGAGACCCAGTACTTC.

The chain employs TRBV7-2 and TRBJ1-5; maybe TRBD1 (5 bases). Trimming pared 0 bases from V and 2 bases from J, leaving 5 bases between. The CDR3 length is 14 residues. Germline V gene lookup returns CDR1 SGHTA and CDR2 FQGNSA. The CDR3: CASSLAGRNQPQHF. The CDR3 bases are TGTGCCAGCAGCTTAGCGGGACGCAATCAGCCCCAGCATTTT.

This sequence joins TRBV5-6 and TRBJ2-7; D may be TRBD2 (6 bases). Germline values: CDR1 SGHDT, CDR2 YYEEEE. The CDR3 runs 12 residues. V lost 4 bases to trimming and J lost 4 bases, with 9 bases between them. The CDR3 spells CASSLEGYEQYF. The CDR3 nucleotides read TGTGCCAGCAGCCTGGAGGGTTACGAGCAGTACTTC.